Sequencing of this T cell receptor (beta chain) was carried out in a study of CD8+CD57+ T cells in acquired aplastic anemia (dated by TCRdb to about 2018). Describing the broader study: Extracted DNA from sorted CD4+ and CD8+ cells averaged approximately 3.4 ug, ranging from about 0.2 to 30 ug. A CD8+CD57+ expansion meant a frequency higher than the mean frequency seen in healthy subjects. Broader findings and caveats from the paper: Fewer than 35 CD8+ CDR3 sequences were found to be shared between patients and controls, but these sequences appeared to be highly expressed in patients and within the immunodominant clones of the patients. Patients and healthy controls showed no significant difference in CD8+ Simpson's diversity (P=0.060).

Based on the germline V gene, the CDR1 and CDR2 sequences are SQVTM and ANQGSEA. V drops 4 bases and J drops 0 bases, leaving 6 bases in between. The CDR3, from cysteine to phenylalanine, totals 12 residues. Only the CDR3 portion is preserved as DNA: 36 bases, with reading frame beginning at the first base. Genomic DNA was used as template for profiling of TCR beta VDJ combinations and CDR3 sequences. An Illumina HiSeq 2000 was used for TCR repertoire sequencing. Under the source paper's analysis protocol: TRBV/TRBJ rearrangement plots, CDR3 size and DJ length profiles, and Simpson's diversity index were used to evaluate the repertoires. The most abundant DNA sequence in the deep sequencing data was defined as the immunodominant clone. CDR3 amino acid sequences were checked for sharing across subjects and were also compared against the VDJdb database and published repertoires. TCRdb cleaned the public reads at Q25 with fastp, built clones with MiXCR and kept in-frame beta chains. All rows with the same CDR3 protein become a single entry with the most common DNA and genes. These V and J calls originate from TCRdb's pipeline instead of the authors' own analysis. The table for this sample lists about 180,000 distinct CDR3 sequences; approximately 48% of them were counted only once. Jointly, the top ten make up over 10% of the sample.

Patients chosen for sequencing had shown expansion of CD8+CD57+ cells by flow cytometry. Severe acquired aplastic anemia was diagnosed in all patients according to International Study of Aplastic Anemia and Agranulocytosis and Camitta criteria. No therapy had been received by the patients at the time of blood sampling. TCR repertoires of sorted CD4+ and CD8+ blood T cells from severe aplastic anemia patients and healthy subjects were deep-sequenced in the study. In the USA, patient enrollment took place under clinicaltrials.gov protocols 00001620, 01623167, 00001397, 00071045, 00081523 and 00961064. Ficoll-Paque density gradient centrifugation was used to isolate peripheral blood mononuclear cells. Before DNA extraction, CD4+ and CD8+ T cells were sorted by FACS or by magnetic beads. This clonotype was counted only a few times. Its antigen remains unidentified. Base qualities were left out, and no much larger clone turns up one base away.

The chain is encoded by TRBV29-1 joined to TRBJ1-2; no D gene is confidently identified. The sample comprised sorted CD4+, CD8+, or CD8+CD57+ T cells (not recorded which) from PBMCs. The origin of this receptor is a human donor with aplastic anemia. The sequence in DNA is TGCAGCGTTGTTGCAGCTAACTATGGCTACACCTTC. The translation is CSVVAANYGYTF.